This T cell receptor beta chain was retrieved from a study of cytomegalovirus exposure and HLA in healthy donors. Background on the study: In a later analysis, the 90 to 150 validation repertoires were reported to have used the same platform as the 600 to 700 first-cohort repertoires. General study results and limits: Cytomegalovirus status was reportedly diagnosed by the classifier with high specificity and sensitivity. Listed as cytomegalovirus-associated were 150 or so TCR beta chains.

Separation from the approximately 690-subject first cohort characterized the roughly 130-subject validation cohort, to which the donors belonged. Method: immunoSEQ multiplex PCR; TCRdb's copy keeps in-frame clones and lacks some. This table has around 120,000 clones, approximately 90% appearing once. Points on this clone: The antigen remains undetermined.

Sequencing was done on a sample of PBMCs. The receptor comes from a woman aged 18-30 years in good health and CMV-seronegative.

The CDR3, as DNA: TGTGCCAGCAGAATGGGCGGGAGGGTAGGCAATGAGCAGTTCTTC. Amino acid sequence: CASRMGGRVGNEQFF. The gene calls are TRBV2 and TRBJ2-1; TRBD2 aligns across 9 bases. V was clipped by 6 bases and J by 6 bases; unmatched bases: 9. Germline lookup yields CDR1 SNHLY and CDR2 FYNNEI. The CDR3 contains 15 residues.